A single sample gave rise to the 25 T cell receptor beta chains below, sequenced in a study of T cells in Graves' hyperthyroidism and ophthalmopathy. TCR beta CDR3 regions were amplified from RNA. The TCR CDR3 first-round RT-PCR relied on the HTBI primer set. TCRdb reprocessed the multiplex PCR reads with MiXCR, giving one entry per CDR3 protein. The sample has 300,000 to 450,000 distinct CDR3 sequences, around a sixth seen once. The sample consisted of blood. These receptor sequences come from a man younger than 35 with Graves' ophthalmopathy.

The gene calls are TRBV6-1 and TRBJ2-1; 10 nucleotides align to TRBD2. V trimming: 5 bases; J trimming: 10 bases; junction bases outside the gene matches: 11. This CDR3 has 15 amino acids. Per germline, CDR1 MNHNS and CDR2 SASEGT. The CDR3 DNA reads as TGTGCCAGCAGTCCCATCCCTAGCGGGGGAGGGGAGCAGTTCTTC. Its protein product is CASSPIPSGGGEQFF.

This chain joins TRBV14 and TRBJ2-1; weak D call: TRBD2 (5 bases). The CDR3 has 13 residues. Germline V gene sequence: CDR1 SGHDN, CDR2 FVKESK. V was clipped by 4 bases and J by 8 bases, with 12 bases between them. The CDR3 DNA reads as TGTGCCAGCAGCCCTGGGGAGCCCGATGAGCAGTTCTTC. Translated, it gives CASSPGEPDEQFF.

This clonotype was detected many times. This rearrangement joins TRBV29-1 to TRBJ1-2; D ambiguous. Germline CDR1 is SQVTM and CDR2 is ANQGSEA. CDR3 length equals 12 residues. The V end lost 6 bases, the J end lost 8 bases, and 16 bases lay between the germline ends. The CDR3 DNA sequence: TGCAGCGTGACGGACGGAGGATCGGGCTACACCTTC. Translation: CSVTDGGSGYTF.

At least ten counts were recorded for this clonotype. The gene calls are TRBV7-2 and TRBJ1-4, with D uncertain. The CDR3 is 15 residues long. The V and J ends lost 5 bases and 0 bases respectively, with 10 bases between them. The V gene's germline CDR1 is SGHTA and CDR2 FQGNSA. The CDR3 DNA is TGTGCCAGCAGCCATTGGAAGGCAACTAATGAAAAACTGTTTTTT. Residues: CASSHWKATNEKLFF.

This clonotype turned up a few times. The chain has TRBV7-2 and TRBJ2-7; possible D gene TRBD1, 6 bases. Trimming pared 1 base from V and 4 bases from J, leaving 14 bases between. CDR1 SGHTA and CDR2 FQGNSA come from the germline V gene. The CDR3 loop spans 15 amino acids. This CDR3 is CASSLVAGAWYEQYF. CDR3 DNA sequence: TGTGCCAGCAGCTTAGTTGCAGGGGCTTGGTACGAGCAGTACTTC.

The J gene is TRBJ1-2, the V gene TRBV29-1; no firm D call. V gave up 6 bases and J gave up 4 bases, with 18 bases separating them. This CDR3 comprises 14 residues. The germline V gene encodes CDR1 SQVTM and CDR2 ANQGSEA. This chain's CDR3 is CSVPRTHGRYGYTF. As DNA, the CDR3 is TGCAGCGTACCCAGGACCCATGGTCGCTATGGCTACACCTTC.

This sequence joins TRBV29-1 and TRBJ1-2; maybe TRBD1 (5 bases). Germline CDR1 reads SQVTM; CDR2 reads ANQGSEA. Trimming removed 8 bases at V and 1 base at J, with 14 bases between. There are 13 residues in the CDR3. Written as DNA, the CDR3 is TGCAGCACCGGGGGGGGAATTAACTATGGCTACACCTTC. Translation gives CSTGGGINYGYTF.

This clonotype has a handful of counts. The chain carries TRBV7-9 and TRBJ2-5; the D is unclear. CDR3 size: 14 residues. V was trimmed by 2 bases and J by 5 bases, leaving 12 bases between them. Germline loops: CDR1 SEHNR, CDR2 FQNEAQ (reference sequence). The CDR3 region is CASSLSRAKETQYF. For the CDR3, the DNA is TGTGCCAGCAGCTTAAGCCGGGCCAAGGAGACCCAGTACTTC.

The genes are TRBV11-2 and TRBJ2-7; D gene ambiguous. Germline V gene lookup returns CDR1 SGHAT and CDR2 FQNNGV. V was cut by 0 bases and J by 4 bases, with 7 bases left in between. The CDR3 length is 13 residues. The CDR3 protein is CASSLDTFYEQYF. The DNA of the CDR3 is TGTGCCAGCAGCTTAGATACATTTTACGAGCAGTACTTC.

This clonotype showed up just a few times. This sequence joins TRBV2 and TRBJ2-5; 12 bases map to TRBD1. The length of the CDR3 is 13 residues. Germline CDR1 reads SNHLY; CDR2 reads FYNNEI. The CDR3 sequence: CASRDRGRQTQYF. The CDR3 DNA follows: TGTGCAAGCCGGGACAGGGGGCGTCAGACCCAGTACTTC.

The CDR3 sequence: CASRSNQPQHF. In DNA form, the CDR3 reads TGTGCCAGCCGGAGCAATCAGCCCCAGCATTTT. This chain connects TRBV28 to TRBJ1-5, with D unresolved. The V end was cut by 8 bases, the J end by 1 base, with 3 bases between. The CDR3 is 11 amino acids. Germline V gene sequence: CDR1 MDHEN, CDR2 SYDVKM. Drawing the rest from reference TRBV28 and TRBJ1-5, the complete variable domain is DVKVTQSSRYLVKRTGEKVFLECVQDMDHENMFWYRQDPGLGLRLIYFSYDVKMKEKGDIPEGYSVSREKKERFSLILESASTNQTSMYLCASRSNQPQHFGDGTRLSIL.

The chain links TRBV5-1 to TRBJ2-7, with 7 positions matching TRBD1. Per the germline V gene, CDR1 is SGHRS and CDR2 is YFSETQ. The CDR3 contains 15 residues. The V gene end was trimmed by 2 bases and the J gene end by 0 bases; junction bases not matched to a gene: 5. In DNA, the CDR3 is TGCGCCAGCAGCTTCTCTGCAGGGGGCTCCTACGAGCAGTACTTC. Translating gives CASSFSAGGSYEQYF.

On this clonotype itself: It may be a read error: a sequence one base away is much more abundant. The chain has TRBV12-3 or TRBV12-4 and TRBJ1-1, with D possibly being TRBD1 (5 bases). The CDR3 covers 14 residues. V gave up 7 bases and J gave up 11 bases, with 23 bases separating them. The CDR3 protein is CASTPGTMVYGAFF. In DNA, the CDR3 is TGTGCCAGCACCCCCGGGACGATGGTTTATGGGGCTTTCTTT.

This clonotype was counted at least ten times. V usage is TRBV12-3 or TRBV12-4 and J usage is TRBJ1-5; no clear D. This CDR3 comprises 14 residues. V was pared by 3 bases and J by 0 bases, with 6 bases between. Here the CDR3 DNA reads TGTGCCAGCAGTTTCTCAGGTAGCAATCAGCCCCAGCATTTT. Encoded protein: CASSFSGSNQPQHF.

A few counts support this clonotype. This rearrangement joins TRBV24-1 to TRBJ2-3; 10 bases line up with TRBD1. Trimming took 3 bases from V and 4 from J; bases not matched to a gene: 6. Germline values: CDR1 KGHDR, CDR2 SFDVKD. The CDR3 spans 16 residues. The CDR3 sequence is CATSDRGQGNADTQYF. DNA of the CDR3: TGTGCCACCAGTGATAGGGGACAGGGGAATGCAGATACGCAGTATTTT.

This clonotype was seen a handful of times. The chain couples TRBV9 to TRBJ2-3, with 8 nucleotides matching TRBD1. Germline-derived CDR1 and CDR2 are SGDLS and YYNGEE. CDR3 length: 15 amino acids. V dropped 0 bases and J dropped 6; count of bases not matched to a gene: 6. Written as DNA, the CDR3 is TGTGCCAGCAGCGTAGCTTTTCAGGGGGCGGATACGCAGTATTTT. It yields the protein CASSVAFQGADTQYF.

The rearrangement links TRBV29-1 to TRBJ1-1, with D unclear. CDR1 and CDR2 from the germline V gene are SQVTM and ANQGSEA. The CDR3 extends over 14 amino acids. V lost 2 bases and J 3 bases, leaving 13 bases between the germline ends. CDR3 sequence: CSVEMLLWDTEAFF. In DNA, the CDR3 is TGCAGCGTTGAAATGTTACTCTGGGACACTGAAGCTTTCTTT.

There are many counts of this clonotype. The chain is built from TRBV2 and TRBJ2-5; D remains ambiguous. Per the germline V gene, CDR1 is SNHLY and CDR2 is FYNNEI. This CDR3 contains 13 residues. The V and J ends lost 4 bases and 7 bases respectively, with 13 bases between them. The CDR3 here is CASSAGGPATQYF. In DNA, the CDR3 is TGTGCCAGCAGTGCCGGCGGACCCGCGACCCAGTACTTC.

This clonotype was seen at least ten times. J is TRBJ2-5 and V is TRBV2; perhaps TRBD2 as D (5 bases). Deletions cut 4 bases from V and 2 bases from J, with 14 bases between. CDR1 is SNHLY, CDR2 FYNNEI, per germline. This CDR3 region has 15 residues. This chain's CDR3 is CASSVKPGIQETQYF. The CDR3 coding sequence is TGTGCCAGCAGTGTTAAACCGGGGATTCAAGAGACCCAGTACTTC. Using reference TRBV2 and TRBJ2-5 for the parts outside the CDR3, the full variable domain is EPEVTQTPSHQVTQMGQEVILRCVPISNHLYFYWYRQILGQKVEFLVSFYNNEISEKSEIFDDQFSVERPDGSNFTLKIRSTKLEDSAMYFCASSVKPGIQETQYFGPGTRLLVL.

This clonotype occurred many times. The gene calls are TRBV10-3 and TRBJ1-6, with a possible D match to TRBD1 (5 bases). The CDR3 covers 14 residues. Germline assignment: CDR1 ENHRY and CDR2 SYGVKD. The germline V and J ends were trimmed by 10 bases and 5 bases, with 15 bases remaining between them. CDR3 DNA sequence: TGTGCCACCCGACCCCGAGGGGATAATTCACCCCTCCACTTT. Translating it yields CATRPRGDNSPLHF.

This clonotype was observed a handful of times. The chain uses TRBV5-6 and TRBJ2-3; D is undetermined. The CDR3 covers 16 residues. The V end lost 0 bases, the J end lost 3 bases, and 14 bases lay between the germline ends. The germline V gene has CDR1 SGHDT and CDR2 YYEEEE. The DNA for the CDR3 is TGTGCCAGCAGCTTGGTCTGGTCAGGTAATACAGATACGCAGTATTTT. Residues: CASSLVWSGNTDTQYF.

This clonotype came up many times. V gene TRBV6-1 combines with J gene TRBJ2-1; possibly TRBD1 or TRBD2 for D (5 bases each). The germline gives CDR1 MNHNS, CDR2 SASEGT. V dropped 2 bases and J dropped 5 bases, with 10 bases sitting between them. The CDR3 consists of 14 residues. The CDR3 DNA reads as TGTGCCAGCAGTGAATTCCGAGGGGACAATGAGCAGTTCTTC. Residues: CASSEFRGDNEQFF.

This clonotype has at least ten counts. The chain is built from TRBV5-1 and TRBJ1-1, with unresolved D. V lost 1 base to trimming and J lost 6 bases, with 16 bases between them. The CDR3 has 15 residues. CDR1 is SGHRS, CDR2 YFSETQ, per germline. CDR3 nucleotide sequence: TGCGCCAGCAGCTTGCGGATGGGCAGGAGGGCTGAAGCTTTCTTT. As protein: CASSLRMGRRAEAFF. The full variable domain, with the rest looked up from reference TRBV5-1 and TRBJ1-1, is KAGVTQTPRYLIKTRGQQVTLSCSPISGHRSVSWYQQTPGQGLQFLFEYFSETQRNKGNFPGRFSGRQFSNSRSEMNVSTLELGDSALYLCASSLRMGRRAEAFFGQGTRLTVV.

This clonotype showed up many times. CDR3 sequence: CASSLGSEYYGYTF. CDR3 nucleotides: TGTGCCAGCAGCTTAGGGTCGGAATACTATGGCTACACCTTC. The V and J genes are TRBV11-2 and TRBJ1-2; D gene ambiguous. The CDR3 contains 14 residues. The V end lost 1 base, the J end lost 3 bases, and 9 bases lay between the germline ends. The V gene's germline CDR1 is SGHAT and CDR2 FQNNGV. The whole variable domain, remainder taken from reference TRBV11-2 and TRBJ1-2, is EAGVAQSPRYKIIEKRQSVAFWCNPISGHATLYWYQQILGQGPKLLIQFQNNGVVDDSQLPKDRFSAERLKGVDSTLKIQPAKLEDSAVYLCASSLGSEYYGYTFGSGTRLTVV.

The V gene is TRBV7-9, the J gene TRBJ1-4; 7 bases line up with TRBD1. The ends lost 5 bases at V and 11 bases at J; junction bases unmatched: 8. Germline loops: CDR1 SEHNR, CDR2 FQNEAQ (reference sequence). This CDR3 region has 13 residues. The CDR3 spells CASSVRDSRKLFF. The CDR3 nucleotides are TGTGCCAGCAGCGTCAGGGACAGTAGGAAACTGTTTTTT.